This entry is about one T cell receptor beta chain. Its antigen remains unidentified. The primer mix had 60 Vbeta and 13 Jbeta primers. This table comes from immunoSEQ multiplex PCR, and its TCRdb copy is limited to in-frame clones, with some not included. The table lists fewer than 200,000 clones, 75% to 85% of them singletons, with under 0.85% in the top ten. The CDR3 has 16 amino acids. Germline V CDR1 and CDR2: GTSNPN, SVGIG (reference sequence). The sample originates from a study of cytomegalovirus exposure and HLA in healthy donors. Study-wide findings and caveats: Looking again later, the authors saw that most CMV-associated TCR beta chains seemed HLA-restricted. It emerged from a later analysis that several of the most significant clusters appeared to be linked to common viral pathogens. In terms of immune exposure information, only CMV serostatus was available.

Sequencing was carried out using PBMCs. This sequence originates from a boy under 18 in good health and CMV-seronegative. V is TRBV30 and J is TRBJ2-5; 9 nucleotides align to TRBD1. TRBJ2-7 explains the end of the DNA better; the J call may be wrong. Here the CDR3 DNA reads TGTGCCTGGACCGATCAAGGACAGGGGCCTGGCTACGAGCAGTACTTC. Encoded protein: CAWTDQGQGPGYEQYF.